This entry lists 18 T cell receptor beta chains sequenced from one sample in a study of regulatory T cells in long-lasting Graves disease (dated by TCRdb to the early 2020s). Library construction relied on multiplex PCR. TCRdb lists the instrument as Illumina HiSeq 4000. iRepertoire HTBI primers and Arm-PCR amplification of CDR3 regions were used to construct TCR beta libraries. In TCRdb, the public reads were trimmed at Q25 with fastp and aligned with MiXCR, with productive beta chains retained. CDR3 protein duplicates are merged, each entry listing the most common genes and DNA. This sample comprises 300,000 to 400,000 distinct CDR3 sequences, about 20% of them detected only once. 29% of the sample comes from the top ten. The time point label for this specimen denotes: persistent/refractory GD, antithyroid drugs over 5 years with positive TRAb. For both TCR sequencing and RNA sequencing, RNA was extracted from PBMCs using TRIzol.

Sequences were derived from peripheral blood mononuclear cells (PBMCs), sampled when the disease was refractory, from a patient treated with antithyroid drugs. These receptors came from a female donor with Graves disease.

The chain has TRBV3-1 and TRBJ2-7, with D maybe TRBD1 (6 bases). Trimming left V 3 bases short and J 5 bases short, with 17 bases between. Germline loops: CDR1 LGHDT, CDR2 YNNKEL (reference sequence). CDR3 length: 15 residues. CDR3: CASSQVLGQTHEQYF. The CDR3 nucleotides read TGTGCCAGCAGCCAGGTCCTCGGACAGACCCACGAGCAGTACTTC.

This clonotype has a count of ten or more. The CDR3 region has the DNA TGTGCCAGCAGTCGCACCGGGACTAGCGTCTACGAGCAGTACTTC. The encoded protein is CASSRTGTSVYEQYF. This chain joins TRBV7-8 and TRBJ2-7; 10 bases are shared with TRBD2. The V gene's germline CDR1 is SGHVS and CDR2 FQNEAQ. The CDR3 consists of 15 residues. V lost 6 bases and J lost 3; bases outside the gene matches: 8.

Ten or more counts support this clonotype. The chain recombines TRBV7-9 with TRBJ1-2, with 8 bases identical to TRBD1. CDR1 and CDR2 from the germline V gene are SEHNR and FQNEAQ (reference sequence). The V gene end was trimmed by 5 bases and the J gene end by 5 bases; junction bases not matched to a gene: 7. The CDR3 covers 14 residues. In DNA, the CDR3 is TGTGCCAGCAGCGTTGGACAGGGCGGGTATGGCTACACCTTC. Translated: CASSVGQGGYGYTF.

This clonotype was observed a handful of times. The V call is TRBV7-2, the J call TRBJ2-1; no clear D. CDR1 is SGHTA and CDR2 is FQGNSA in the germline V gene. The CDR3 runs 11 residues. V was pared by 3 bases and J by 6 bases, with 3 bases between. Here the CDR3 reads CASSFGNEQFF. DNA of the CDR3: TGTGCCAGCAGCTTCGGCAATGAGCAGTTCTTC. The full variable domain, completed using reference TRBV7-2 and TRBJ2-1, is GAGVSQSPSNKVTEKGKDVELRCDPISGHTALYWYRQSLGQGLEFLIYFQGNSAPDKSGLPSDRFSAERTGGSVSTLTIQRTQQEDSAVYLCASSFGNEQFFGPGTRLTVL.

This clonotype was seen many times. The chain carries TRBV7-6 and TRBJ2-7, with TRBD1 matching 10 bases. With V trimmed by 0 bases and J by 6 bases, 5 bases remained unmatched. Per germline, CDR1 SGHVS and CDR2 FNYEAQ. The CDR3 has 15 amino acids. CDR3 DNA: TGTGCCAGCAGCTTAGCGTCGGGACAGGGGTTCGAGCAGTACTTC. Protein product: CASSLASGQGFEQYF. Full variable domain (rest looked up from reference TRBV7-6 and TRBJ2-7): GAGVSQSPRYKVTKRGQDVALRCDPISGHVSLYWYRQALGQGPEFLTYFNYEAQQDKSGLPNDRFSAERPEGSISTLTIQRTEQRDSAMYRCASSLASGQGFEQYFGPGTRLTVT.

This clonotype was counted between two and nine times. The chain combines TRBV6-1 with TRBJ2-7; 7 bases map to TRBD2. Germline-derived CDR1 and CDR2 are MNHNS and SASEGT. The CDR3 is 13 residues long. V lost 2 bases to trimming and J lost 3 bases; unmatched junction nucleotides: 1. The DNA of the CDR3 is TGTGCCAGCAGTGAATGGGACTACTACGAGCAGTACTTC. Translation: CASSEWDYYEQYF.

This clonotype was counted at least ten times. One junction end does not reproduce the germline sequence, and a read error may be involved. The chain is built from TRBV7-7 and TRBJ1-6, with D uncertain. The CDR3 is 17 residues long. Germline V gene sequence: CDR1 SSHAT, CDR2 FNYEAQ (reference sequence). The CDR3 sequence: CASSLASIQARNSPLHF. Here the CDR3 DNA reads TGTGCTAGCAGCTTAGCTAGTATTCAGGCTCGGAATTCACCCCTCCACTTT.

In its sample, this clonotype was seen a few times. The CDR3 nucleotides read TGTGCCAGCAGCTTATTTTCGGTGAACACTGAAGCTTTCTTT. It specifies CASSLFSVNTEAFF. The rearrangement uses TRBV7-2 and TRBJ1-1, with D hard to call. The CDR3 length is 14 residues. Germline V lookup: CDR1 SGHTA, CDR2 FQGNSA. The germline V and J ends were trimmed by 2 bases and 0 bases, with 7 bases remaining between them.

This clonotype showed up many times. The V gene is TRBV7-8, the J gene TRBJ2-4; no firm D call. The germline V and J ends were trimmed by 4 bases and 13 bases, with 17 bases remaining between them. The germline CDR1 and CDR2 sequences are SGHVS and FQNEAQ. This CDR3 has 13 residues. Written as DNA, the CDR3 is TGTGCCAGCAGCTCATCCCCTAAGGTACCCCAGTACTTC. Translated: CASSSSPKVPQYF.

V is TRBV5-5 and J is TRBJ2-5; 7 positions agree with TRBD1. Germline CDR1 SGHKS, CDR2 YYEKEE (reference sequence). V lost 4 bases and J lost 5; bases outside the gene matches: 11. The CDR3 spans 15 residues. DNA of the CDR3: TGTGCCAGCAGCGGACTGACAGGGAAATGGGAGACCCAGTACTTC. Translated: CASSGLTGKWETQYF.

This chain connects TRBV28 to TRBJ2-1; possible D gene TRBD1, 6 bases. Looked up from germline, CDR1 is MDHEN and CDR2 is SYDVKM. CDR3 length: 13 amino acids. The ends were cut back, 5 bases at V and 12 bases at J, with 17 bases in the middle. CDR3 region: CASSRSDSFVQFF. For the CDR3, the DNA is TGTGCCAGCAGTCGGTCGGACAGTTTCGTGCAGTTCTTC.

The V and J genes are TRBV2 and TRBJ2-3, with 9 bases identical to TRBD1. V shed 6 bases and J 6 bases; nucleotides not matched to a gene: 10. Germline CDR1 and CDR2: SNHLY and FYNNEI. The CDR3 runs 15 residues. The CDR3 bases are TGTGCCAGCAGCCAGGACAGGGGAGGAGGGGATACGCAGTATTTT. Its translation: CASSQDRGGGDTQYF.

The chain recombines TRBV19 with TRBJ2-2; D may be TRBD1 or TRBD2 (6 bases each). V lost 7 bases and J lost 2, with 11 bases in between. Germline V gene lookup returns CDR1 LNHDA and CDR2 SQIVND (reference sequence). The CDR3 is made up of 14 amino acids. The CDR3 region is CASKGGGNTGELFF. CDR3 bases: TGTGCCAGTAAAGGAGGGGGTAACACCGGGGAGCTGTTTTTT.

This clonotype was picked up many times. The chain couples TRBV5-1 to TRBJ1-1, with 9 bases identical to TRBD1. Losses at the gene ends were 1 base for V and 11 bases for J; bases not matched to a gene: 12. The germline gives CDR1 SGHRS, CDR2 YFSETQ. The CDR3 has 15 amino acids. In nucleotides, the CDR3 is TGCGCCAGCAGCTTGAACTCATTGGGACAGGGTAGGGCTTTCTTT. It codes for CASSLNSLGQGRAFF.

As for this clonotype: A junction boundary mismatches the germline segment, possibly from a read error. This chain connects TRBV5-1 to TRBJ1-1; the D is unclear. CDR3 size: 14 residues. Germline CDR1 reads SGHRS; CDR2 reads YFSETQ. Here the CDR3 DNA reads TGTGCCAGCAGCTTGAGTAATTTGGGCACTGAAGCTTTCTTT. It is translated as CASSLSNLGTEAFF.

Ten or more counts support this clonotype. The chain couples TRBV12-3 or TRBV12-4 to TRBJ2-5; D call uncertain. This CDR3 is built from 14 residues. V gave up 3 bases and J gave up 4 bases, with 12 bases separating them. Written as DNA, the CDR3 is TGTGCCAGCAGTTTGAGAGGAGTGGGAGAGACCCAGTACTTC. Its protein is CASSLRGVGETQYF.

This clonotype was seen ten or more times. The chain combines TRBV5-1 with TRBJ2-7; TRBD1 is a possible D gene (6 bases). The CDR3 has 13 residues. The germline CDR1 and CDR2 sequences are SGHRS and YFSETQ. The V end was cut by 3 bases, the J end by 2 bases, with 9 bases between. The CDR3: CASSSQGTYEQYF. The CDR3 coding sequence is TGCGCCAGCAGCTCACAGGGAACCTACGAGCAGTACTTC. Full variable domain (remainder filled in from reference TRBV5-1 and TRBJ2-7): KAGVTQTPRYLIKTRGQQVTLSCSPISGHRSVSWYQQTPGQGLQFLFEYFSETQRNKGNFPGRFSGRQFSNSRSEMNVSTLELGDSALYLCASSSQGTYEQYFGPGTRLTVT.

The genes are TRBV20-1 and TRBJ2-7; TRBD2 aligns across 9 bases. The ends lost 3 bases at V and 2 bases at J; junction bases unmatched: 5. Germline CDR1 DFQATT, CDR2 SNEGSKA (reference sequence). The CDR3 consists of 14 residues. The CDR3 DNA follows: TGCAGTGCTAGTAGGCCTAGCGGGGCCTACGAGCAGTACTTC. Protein sequence: CSASRPSGAYEQYF.